Listed below are T cell receptor beta chains from one sample, sequenced in a study of blood T cell repertoires in COVID-19. The method was immunoSEQ multiplex PCR; TCRdb's version includes in-frame clones alone and lacks a portion of them. There are approximately 120,000 clones in the sample; roughly 82% occur only once, and approximately 7.9% lies in the top ten. Sequenced sample: peripheral blood. The receptors were gathered from a woman aged 80 or older with active or convalescent COVID-19. The CDR3 runs from the conserved cysteine through the conserved F or W. A D gene is named only where the DNA matches it firmly. Clone size is shown for a subset of rows, as once, few, many or a class of expanded clone.

j_call: TRBJ2-7
d_call: .
v_call: TRBV2
clone_size: .
cdr3_nt: TGTGCCAGCAGGACCCAGGGTGCTGCCTACGAGCAGTACTTC
cdr3_aa: CASRTQGAAYEQYF

j_call: TRBJ2-7
d_call: TRBD2
v_call: TRBV5-1
clone_size: .
cdr3_nt: TGCGCCAGCAGCTCACGGGAGGCTTCCTACGAGCAGTACTTC
cdr3_aa: CASSSREASYEQYF

j_call: TRBJ2-3
d_call: TRBD2
v_call: TRBV7-2
clone_size: .
cdr3_nt: TGTGCCAGCAGCCCGCCGGGACTAGCGGGAGTTGGAACGCAGTATTTT
cdr3_aa: CASSPPGLAGVGTQYF

j_call: TRBJ1-2
d_call: .
v_call: TRBV27
clone_size: .
cdr3_nt: TGTGCCAGCAGTTTAGGACATCTCTATGGCTACACCTTC
cdr3_aa: CASSLGHLYGYTF

j_call: TRBJ1-2
d_call: .
v_call: TRBV20-1
clone_size: .
cdr3_nt: TGCAGTGCTAGTGGGCAACAGGGATATGGCTACACCTTC
cdr3_aa: CSASGQQGYGYTF

j_call: TRBJ2-3
d_call: TRBD1
v_call: TRBV5-6
clone_size: .
cdr3_nt: TGTGCCTACACGAAAGGGGGGACAGGGGGCACAGATACGCAGTATTTT
cdr3_aa: CAYTKGGTGGTDTQYF

j_call: TRBJ1-1
d_call: .
v_call: TRBV18
clone_size: .
cdr3_nt: TGTGCCAGCTCACCAGAGTTGAACACTGAAGCTTTCTTT
cdr3_aa: CASSPELNTEAFF

j_call: TRBJ2-5
d_call: TRBD1
v_call: TRBV27
clone_size: .
cdr3_nt: TGTGCCAGCAGTCCCAGGACAGGGAGAGACCCCCACTTC
cdr3_aa: CASSPRTGRDPHF

j_call: TRBJ2-2
d_call: .
v_call: TRBV24-1
clone_size: once
cdr3_nt: TGTGCCACCAGTGATGGTTCAGGGCGCACCGGGGAGCTGTTTTTT
cdr3_aa: CATSDGSGRTGELFF

j_call: TRBJ2-2
d_call: TRBD2
v_call: TRBV14
clone_size: .
cdr3_nt: TGTGCCAGCAGCCGCTTAGCGGGAGGGCCTGTAGCCGGGGAGCTGTTTTTT
cdr3_aa: CASSRLAGGPVAGELFF

j_call: TRBJ1-2
d_call: .
v_call: TRBV6-1
clone_size: few
cdr3_nt: TGTGCCAGCAGTGAAGGACAGACAAACTATGGCTACACCTTC
cdr3_aa: CASSEGQTNYGYTF

j_call: TRBJ2-7
d_call: TRBD1
v_call: TRBV28
clone_size: .
cdr3_nt: TGTGCCAGCAGTCCAACAGGGGGAGCCTACGAGCAGTACTTC
cdr3_aa: CASSPTGGAYEQYF

j_call: TRBJ1-1
d_call: TRBD1
v_call: TRBV19
clone_size: .
cdr3_nt: TGTGCCATCAGGACAGGGGGAACTGAAGCTTTCTTT
cdr3_aa: CAIRTGGTEAFF

j_call: TRBJ1-2
d_call: .
v_call: TRBV6-6
clone_size: .
cdr3_nt: TGTGCCAGCACCACGGGGGGGGCCGGCTATGGCTACACCTTC
cdr3_aa: CASTTGGAGYGYTF

j_call: TRBJ2-3
d_call: TRBD2
v_call: TRBV3-1/TRBV3-2
clone_size: .
cdr3_nt: TGTGCCAGCAGCCCGACTAGCGGGAGTACCGATACGCAGTATTTT
cdr3_aa: CASSPTSGSTDTQYF

j_call: TRBJ1-1
d_call: .
v_call: TRBV27
clone_size: few
cdr3_nt: TGTGCCAGCAGTTTACGAGGGACTGAAGCTTTCTTT
cdr3_aa: CASSLRGTEAFF

j_call: TRBJ1-2
d_call: TRBD1
v_call: TRBV28
clone_size: .
cdr3_nt: TGTGCCAGCAGCTCCCAGGGGACAGGGGAGGGCTACACCTTC
cdr3_aa: CASSSQGTGEGYTF

j_call: TRBJ2-5
d_call: .
v_call: TRBV2
clone_size: .
cdr3_nt: TGTGCCAGCAAGATGGACAGAAGACAAGAGACCCAGTACTTC
cdr3_aa: CASKMDRRQETQYF

j_call: TRBJ2-5
d_call: .
v_call: TRBV10-3
clone_size: .
cdr3_nt: TGTGCCCCCCTGAGCGCTCAAGAGACCCAGTACTTC
cdr3_aa: CAPLSAQETQYF

j_call: TRBJ2-1
d_call: .
v_call: TRBV6-1
clone_size: .
cdr3_nt: TGTGCCAGCAGTGAACAGGCCAATGAGCAGTTCTTC
cdr3_aa: CASSEQANEQFF

j_call: TRBJ2-7
d_call: TRBD2
v_call: TRBV2
clone_size: .
cdr3_nt: TGTGCCAGCAGACAGGGTAGCGGGAGGGGAGGTGAGCAGTACTTC
cdr3_aa: CASRQGSGRGGEQYF

j_call: TRBJ2-6
d_call: TRBD2
v_call: TRBV19
clone_size: .
cdr3_nt: TGTGCCAGTAGTCGAGGGAGGGCTAGCGGGAACTACTCTGGGGCCAACGTCCTGACTTTC
cdr3_aa: CASSRGRASGNYSGANVLTF

j_call: TRBJ1-2
d_call: TRBD1
v_call: TRBV7-9
clone_size: .
cdr3_nt: TGTGCCAGCAGCTTAATCCCGGACAGGGTAGACTATGGCTACACCTTC
cdr3_aa: CASSLIPDRVDYGYTF

j_call: TRBJ2-3
d_call: TRBD1
v_call: TRBV6-6
clone_size: few
cdr3_nt: TGTGCCAGCAAGGACAGGGACACAGATACGCAGTATTTT
cdr3_aa: CASKDRDTDTQYF

j_call: TRBJ1-2
d_call: .
v_call: TRBV5-1
clone_size: once
cdr3_nt: TGCGCCAGCAGCCAACTCACCGGGTTAAGGAGCTATGGCTACACCTTC
cdr3_aa: CASSQLTGLRSYGYTF

j_call: TRBJ1-1
d_call: TRBD1
v_call: TRBV7-9
clone_size: .
cdr3_nt: TGTGCCAGCAGACGGGACAGAGGATACCCTGAAGCTTTCTTT
cdr3_aa: CASRRDRGYPEAFF

j_call: TRBJ2-5
d_call: .
v_call: TRBV5-4
clone_size: .
cdr3_nt: TGTGCCAGCAGCAGCAAGCTCGTAGGGGCGAGTGGTTGGGAGACCCAGTACTTC
cdr3_aa: CASSSKLVGASGWETQYF

j_call: TRBJ1-1
d_call: .
v_call: TRBV7-9
clone_size: .
cdr3_nt: TGTGCCAGCAGCTTAATCGGTGGGCTGGAAGCTTTCTTT
cdr3_aa: CASSLIGGLEAFF

j_call: TRBJ1-5
d_call: TRBD1
v_call: TRBV19
clone_size: .
cdr3_nt: TGTGCCAGTAGTATGGGGGGGACAGGGAGGCAGCCCCAGCATTTT
cdr3_aa: CASSMGGTGRQPQHF